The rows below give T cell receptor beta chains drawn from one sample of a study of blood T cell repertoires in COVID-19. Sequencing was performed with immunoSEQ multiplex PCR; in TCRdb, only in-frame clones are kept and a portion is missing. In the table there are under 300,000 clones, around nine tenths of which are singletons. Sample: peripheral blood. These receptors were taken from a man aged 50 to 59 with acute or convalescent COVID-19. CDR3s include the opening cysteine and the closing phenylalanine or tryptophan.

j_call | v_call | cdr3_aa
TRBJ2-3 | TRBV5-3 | CARSRGRRVTDTQYF
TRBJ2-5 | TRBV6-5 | CASRLPGGEETQYF
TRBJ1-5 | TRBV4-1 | CASSQYRDSNQPQHF
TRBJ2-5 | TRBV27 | CASSFFDSRLETQYF
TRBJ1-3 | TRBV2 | CASRESSGNTIYF
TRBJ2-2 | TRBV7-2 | CASSLKTSGRENTGELFF
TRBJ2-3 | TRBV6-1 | CASSGFLAGATDTQYF
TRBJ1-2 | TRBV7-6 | CASSLAMAGLMNGYTF
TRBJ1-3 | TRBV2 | CASSLSGGGSGNTIYF
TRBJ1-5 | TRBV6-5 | CASSYIRGSQPQHF
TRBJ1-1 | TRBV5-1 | CASSLEPMNTEAFF
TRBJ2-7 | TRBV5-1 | CASSPGQGDYEQYF
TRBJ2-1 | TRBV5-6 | CASSPGNEQFF
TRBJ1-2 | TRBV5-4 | CASSPQSLSGYTF
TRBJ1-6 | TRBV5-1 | CASSLSGKFYNSPLHF
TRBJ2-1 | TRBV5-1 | CASSLAGVYEQFF
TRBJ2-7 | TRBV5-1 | CASSPLQGRSYEQYF
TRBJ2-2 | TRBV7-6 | CASSLTVLRGTGELFF
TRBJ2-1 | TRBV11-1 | CASSNPRGRNNEQFF
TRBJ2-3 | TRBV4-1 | CASSPRQGAMDTQYF
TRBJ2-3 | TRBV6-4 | CASSDVGGPSDTQYF
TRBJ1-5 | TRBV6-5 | CASSWTENQPQHF
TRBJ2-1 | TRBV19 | CASSATYNEQFF
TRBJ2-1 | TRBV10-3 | CAISDRTSGVSSYNEQFF
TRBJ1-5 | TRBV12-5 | CASGLGDRGGNQPQHF
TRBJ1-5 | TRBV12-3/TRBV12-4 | CASKMRDQPQHF
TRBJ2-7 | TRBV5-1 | CASSGESEQYF
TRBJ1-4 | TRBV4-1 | CASSPPSGRNEKLFF
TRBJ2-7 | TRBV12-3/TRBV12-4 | CASSLGGVYEQYF
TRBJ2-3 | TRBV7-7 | CASSLTSGAGDTQYF
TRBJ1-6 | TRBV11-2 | CASSFETGGNSPLHF
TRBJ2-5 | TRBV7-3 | CASSALAGSPGETQYF
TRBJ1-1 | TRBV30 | CAWSGIDSLNTEAFF
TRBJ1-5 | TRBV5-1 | CASSLTGESQPQHF
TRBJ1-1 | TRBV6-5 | CASTQQGGAEAFF
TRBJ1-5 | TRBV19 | CASSIHISNQPQHF
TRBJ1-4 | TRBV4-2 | CASSQDSKQVKLFF
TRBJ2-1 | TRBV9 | CASSVEGRNSYNEQFF
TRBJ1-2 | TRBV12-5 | CASDQTGGGYGYTF
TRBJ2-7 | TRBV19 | CASTGGTGAREQYF
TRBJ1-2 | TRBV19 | CASSGAEADGYTF
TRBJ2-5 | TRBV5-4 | CASSSHQGETQYF
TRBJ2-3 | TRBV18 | CASSPRGNTDTQYF
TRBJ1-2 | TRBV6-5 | CASSYLRNYGYTF
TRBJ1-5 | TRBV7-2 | CASSFPGSNQPQHF
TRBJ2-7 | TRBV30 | CAWNGVQGEQYF
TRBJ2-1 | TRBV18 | CATPSAGTGDNEQFF
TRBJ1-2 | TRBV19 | CASSLPGTGSGYTF
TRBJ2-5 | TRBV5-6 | CASSPGEQETQYF
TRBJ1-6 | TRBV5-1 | CASSLGEGHLDSPLHF
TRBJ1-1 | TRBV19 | CASGARSTEAFF
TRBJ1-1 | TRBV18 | CASSQRGQGSAEAFF
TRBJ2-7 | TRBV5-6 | CASSPEGSLNSYEQYF
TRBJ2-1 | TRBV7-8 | CASSLGASGGPEQFF
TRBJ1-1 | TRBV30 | CAWSWTEGSTEAFF
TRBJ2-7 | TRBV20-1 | CSASSPTGGDPYEQYF
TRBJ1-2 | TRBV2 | CASRLQGGYTF
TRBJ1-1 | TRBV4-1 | CASSPDRANTEAFF